A selection of T cell receptor beta chains follows, all from one sample in a study of T cells after posttransplantation cyclophosphamide. TCRdb keeps only in-frame clones here, not all; method: immunoSEQ multiplex PCR. In total the sample includes under 40,000 clones, none of them seen once. The specimen sequenced was PBMCs. All receptors derive from a woman between 45 and 60 years old in good health and a related stem cell transplant donor. Each CDR3 is given with its conserved first and last residue. D genes are given only for firm matches. Size is omitted from some rows. Given values are once, few, many or a class for expanded clones.

>TRBD2|TRBV6-6|many|TRBJ2-5|16
TGTGCCAGCAGTTCTGCTAGCGGGAGTACGTCACAGACCCAGTACTTC
CASSSASGSTSQTQYF
>TRBD2|TRBV5-4|many|TRBJ2-1|17
TGTGCCAGCAGCTTGGCCGTGGCGGGAGGCCCTCGGGCTGAGCAGTTCTTC
CASSLAVAGGPRAEQFF
>TRBD1|TRBV6-2/TRBV6-3|many|TRBJ2-1|17
TGTGCCAGCAGTTACATAGCGCCCGGGACAGGGGCGAATGAGCAGTTCTTC
CASSYIAPGTGANEQFF
>NA|TRBV19|many|TRBJ1-5|16
TGTGCCAGTAGTACTCTAGGGGGTTGGAGCAATCAGCCCCAGCATTTT
CASSTLGGWSNQPQHF
>NA|TRBV7-8|many|TRBJ2-7|17
TGTGCCAGCAGCTTAGGTATGATGGCCGTAGGTGGGCAAGAGCAGTACTTC
CASSLGMMAVGGQEQYF
>NA|TRBV12-3/TRBV12-4|many|TRBJ1-1|13
TGTGCCAGCAGTTTTGGGGCCCTTAGGCAAGCTTTCTTT
CASSFGALRQAFF
>TRBD2|TRBV10-3|many|TRBJ2-1|20
TGTGCCATCAGTTCCGGGACTAGCGGGAGGAAGGGGAGCTCCTACAATGAGCAGTTCTTC
CAISSGTSGRKGSSYNEQFF
>NA|TRBV2|few|TRBJ2-1|15
TGTGCCAGCAGTGATGGGTTCCAGGGGGGTGCTGAGCAGTTCTTC
CASSDGFQGGAEQFF
>NA|TRBV25-1|many|TRBJ1-4|13
TGTGCCAGCGGGCCTGCAACTAATGAAAAACTGTTTTTT
CASGPATNEKLFF
>NA|TRBV24-1|many|TRBJ2-1|14
TGTGCCACCAGTGCATTTAGCTCCTACAATGAGCAGTTCTTC
CATSAFSSYNEQFF
>TRBD1|TRBV5-6|many|TRBJ1-5|12
TGTGCCAGCAGCTATGGGACAGGGTCAAAACATTTT
CASSYGTGSKHF
>NA|TRBV18|many|TRBJ2-3|14
TGTGCCAGCTCAGCGAGACTGACAGCAGATACGCAGTATTTT
CASSARLTADTQYF
>TRBD1|TRBV29-1|few|TRBJ1-2|12
TGCAGCGGGACAGGGGAGGACTATGGCTACACCTTC
CSGTGEDYGYTF
>TRBD1|TRBV6-1|many|TRBJ2-1|15
TGTGCCACCACAGATACAGGGGGCGCTGCTAATGAGCAGTTCTTC
CATTDTGGAANEQFF
>NA|TRBV15|many|TRBJ2-7|17
TGTGCCACCAGCAGAGACCAGGGGACATATTACTCCTACGAGCAGTACTTC
CATSRDQGTYYSYEQYF
>NA|TRBV2|many|TRBJ2-5|13
TGTGCCAGCAGTGGCCAGTTAAGGGAGACCCAGTACTTC
CASSGQLRETQYF
>NA|TRBV6-1|many|TRBJ2-5|11
TGTGCCAGCTTCGGTCGGGAGACCCAGTACTTC
CASFGRETQYF
>TRBD2|TRBV7-3|few|TRBJ2-3|16
TGTGCCAGCAGCTTATCGACTAGCGGGAGCGCAGATACGCAGTATTTT
CASSLSTSGSADTQYF
>TRBD2|TRBV5-1|few|TRBJ2-3|15
TGCGCCAGCAGCTCCAGACTAGCGGATACAGATACGCAGTATTTT
CASSSRLADTDTQYF
>NA|TRBV15|many|TRBJ2-3|15
TGTGCCACCAGCAGGGAGGGGGTGACTACAGATACGCAGTATTTT
CATSREGVTTDTQYF
>TRBD2|TRBV6-5|few|TRBJ2-7|14
TGTGCCACCGGGCGGTCTAGCGGGAGGTACGAGCAGTACTTC
CATGRSSGRYEQYF
>TRBD1|TRBV2|many|TRBJ1-1|14
TGTGCCAGCAGCCACCCGGGACAGAAGACTGAAGCTTTCTTT
CASSHPGQKTEAFF
>NA|TRBV27|many|TRBJ1-5|16
TGTGCCAGCAGCATACCCGCGGGGGGCAGCAATCAGCCCCAGCATTTT
CASSIPAGGSNQPQHF
>NA|TRBV19|many|TRBJ1-1|13
TGTGCCAGCTGGGGACTGTCGAACACTGAAGCTTTCTTT
CASWGLSNTEAFF
>TRBD2|TRBV2|many|TRBJ2-1|17
TGTGCCAGCCTAGGTCTAGCGGGAGGGCCCTCCTACAATGAGCAGTTCTTC
CASLGLAGGPSYNEQFF
>TRBD2|TRBV6-5|many|TRBJ2-7|11
TGTGCCAGCGGTGCGGGAGGGAAGCAGTACTTC
CASGAGGKQYF
>NA|TRBV7-6|many|TRBJ1-1|17
TGTGCCAGCAGCTTATTAGTTCGGGGAGGAGTGAACACTGAAGCTTTCTTT
CASSLLVRGGVNTEAFF
>TRBD1|TRBV5-1|few|TRBJ2-3|15
TGCGCCAGCAGCTGGGGACAGGGGCTCACAGATACGCAGTATTTT
CASSWGQGLTDTQYF
>NA|TRBV5-1|many|TRBJ2-1|16
TGCGCCAGCAGCTTGGGAATCGAGACAGCCTACAATGAGCAGTTCTTC
CASSLGIETAYNEQFF
>NA|TRBV4-1|medium-sized|TRBJ2-6|21
TGCGCCAGCAGTGGGGATCCAGACAGTTCAAATGTGCTCTCTGGGGCCAACGTCCTGACTTTC
CASSGDPDSSNVLSGANVLTF
>TRBD1|TRBV7-3|NA|TRBJ1-1|14
TGTGCCAGCAGCCCATCAGGGGGTGGCACTGAAGCTTTCTTT
CASSPSGGGTEAFF
>TRBD2|TRBV4-1|many|TRBJ2-4|18
TGCGCCAGCAGCCCCCTTGCTAGCGGGCCGGGGGCCAAAAACATTCAGTACTTC
CASSPLASGPGAKNIQYF
>TRBD1|TRBV5-6|NA|TRBJ1-4|17
TGTGCCAGCAGCCATGAAACAGGGGGTTCGAAGGGCGAAAAACTGTTTTTT
CASSHETGGSKGEKLFF
>TRBD2|TRBV11-3|many|TRBJ2-1|14
TGTGCCAGCAGCTTTGTTAGCGGGAGCAATGAGCAGTTCTTC
CASSFVSGSNEQFF
>TRBD1|TRBV12-3/TRBV12-4|many|TRBJ1-2|15
TGTGCCAGCAGTCTCGGTTGGCAGGGGGTAGGTGGCTACACCTTC
CASSLGWQGVGGYTF
>NA|TRBV25-1|NA|TRBJ1-5|15
TGTGCCAGCAGTGAAAGCAGGGGAGGCAATCAGCCCCAGCATTTT
CASSESRGGNQPQHF
>TRBD1|TRBV19|many|TRBJ2-1|18
TGTGCCAGTAGTTCACCCCCGGGACAGGGTTTAGTACGCAATGAGCAGTTCTTC
CASSSPPGQGLVRNEQFF
>NA|TRBV12-3/TRBV12-4|many|TRBJ1-2|11
TGTGCCAGCCTGCGGGGCTATGGCTACACCTTC
CASLRGYGYTF
>TRBD1|TRBV5-1|many|TRBJ1-2|14
TGCGCCAGCGCCCCTTCCGGGACAGACTATGGCTACACCTTC
CASAPSGTDYGYTF
>NA|TRBV11-2|many|TRBJ2-7|12
TGTGCCAGCAGCTTGGACAGTTCCGAGCAGTACTTC
CASSLDSSEQYF
>TRBD2|TRBV4-3|NA|TRBJ2-2|18
TGCGCCAGCAGCCAAACGTTCGGGACTAGCGGGATTGGAGGGGAGCTGTTTTTT
CASSQTFGTSGIGGELFF
>TRBD2|TRBV7-6|NA|TRBJ2-5|16
TGTGCCAGCAGCACTCGACTAGCGGGAGTTGGTGAGACCCAGTACTTC
CASSTRLAGVGETQYF
>NA|TRBV19|many|TRBJ2-5|13
TGTGCCAGTAGGGCCCCCAGGGGAGAGACCCAGTACTTC
CASRAPRGETQYF
>TRBD2|TRBV5-1|many|TRBJ2-7|15
TGCGCCAGCAGCTTGGGATTTAGCGGGAGCGGGGAGCAGTACTTC
CASSLGFSGSGEQYF
>TRBD1|TRBV6-6|many|TRBJ1-2|13
TGTGCCAGCAGCCCGGGACAGGGGTCTGGCTACACCTTC
CASSPGQGSGYTF
>TRBD2|TRBV4-3|many|TRBJ2-1|17
TGCGCCAGCAGCCGGGAGGTAGCGGGAGGGGGGGGGAATGAGCAGTTCTTC
CASSREVAGGGGNEQFF